Listed below are T cell receptor beta chains from one sample, sequenced in a study of T-cell reconstitution after alpha-beta-depleted transplantation in children. Via MiXCR, TCRdb re-called the PCR reads, giving one row per CDR3 protein. The profile covers 130,000 to 150,000 distinct CDR3 sequences, with 8.8% appearing a single time and 15% to 20% taken by the ten largest. This material consisted of PBMCs, mostly from graft donor cells, taken 180 days after TCRalphabeta/CD19-depleted stem cell transplant. These TCRs come from a female patient between 2 and 15 years old who had a stem cell transplant for congenital amegakaryocytic thrombocytopenia, so the T cells may come from the graft donor. CDR3s include the opening cysteine and the closing phenylalanine or tryptophan. D genes are given only for firm matches. A row's size may be missing; if present it is once, few, many or a size class.

15	NA	TRBJ1-3	TRBV13	few	CASSLRPISGNTIYF	TGTGCCAGCAGCTTACGACCCATCTCTGGAAACACCATATATTTT
16	TRBD2	TRBJ2-5	TRBV4-1	many	CASSHWTSGKQETQYF	TGCGCCAGCAGCCACTGGACTAGCGGGAAACAAGAGACCCAGTACTTC
14	TRBD1	TRBJ2-7	TRBV28	many	CASTLTGSPYEQYF	TGTGCCAGCACATTGACAGGGTCACCCTACGAGCAGTACTTC
14	NA	TRBJ2-2	TRBV5-1	many	CASSSSPRPGELFF	TGCGCCAGCAGCTCCTCCCCACGCCCCGGGGAGCTGTTTTTT
13	NA	TRBJ1-5	TRBV29-1	few	CSVGFEAHQPQHF	TGCAGCGTTGGTTTTGAGGCCCATCAGCCCCAGCATTTT
14	TRBD1	TRBJ2-7	TRBV5-1	few	CASSSDRQGHEQYF	TGCGCCAGCAGCTCGGATCGACAGGGGCACGAGCAGTACTTC
11	NA	TRBJ2-2	TRBV20-1	few	CGSTNTGELFF	TGCGGCTCTACGAACACCGGGGAGCTGTTTTTT
17	TRBD2	TRBJ2-5	TRBV10-3	many	CAISESGSSGGQETQYF	TGTGCCATCAGTGAGTCGGGTTCTAGCGGGGGCCAAGAGACCCAGTACTTC
14	TRBD1	TRBJ1-6	TRBV20-1	NA	CSARDRGPDSPLHF	TGCAGTGCTAGGGACAGGGGGCCTGATTCACCCCTCCACTTT
14	NA	TRBJ2-3	TRBV5-1	many	CASSLGIARDTQYF	TGCGCCAGCAGCTTGGGGATTGCGCGAGATACGCAGTATTTT
18	TRBD2	TRBJ2-3	TRBV20-1	few	CSARPSGYPFGHTDTQYF	TGCAGTGCTAGACCTAGCGGGTATCCCTTTGGCCACACAGATACGCAGTATTTT
13	NA	TRBJ2-1	TRBV20-1	NA	CSAAYTPAGWQFF	TGCAGTGCTGCCTACACCCCCGCGGGATGGCAGTTCTTC
17	TRBD2	TRBJ2-4	TRBV15	many	CATSRAPSGGPKNIQYF	TGTGCCACCAGCAGAGCTCCTAGCGGGGGCCCCAAAAACATTCAGTACTTC
14	TRBD2	TRBJ2-1	TRBV28	many	CASSVAGELNEQFF	TGTGCCAGCAGCGTAGCGGGGGAACTCAATGAGCAGTTCTTC
16	NA	TRBJ1-6	TRBV10-3	many	CAISESWLGRASPLHF	TGTGCCATCAGTGAGTCGTGGTTGGGCAGGGCTTCACCCCTCCACTTT
14	NA	TRBJ2-5	TRBV20-1	many	CSARARGLSGAQYF	TGCAGTGCTAGAGCCAGGGGTTTATCGGGGGCCCAGTACTTC
18	TRBD2	TRBJ2-2	TRBV20-1	few	CSATKIPHLAGGTGELFF	TGCAGTGCTACAAAAATCCCGCATCTAGCGGGAGGAACCGGGGAGCTGTTTTTT